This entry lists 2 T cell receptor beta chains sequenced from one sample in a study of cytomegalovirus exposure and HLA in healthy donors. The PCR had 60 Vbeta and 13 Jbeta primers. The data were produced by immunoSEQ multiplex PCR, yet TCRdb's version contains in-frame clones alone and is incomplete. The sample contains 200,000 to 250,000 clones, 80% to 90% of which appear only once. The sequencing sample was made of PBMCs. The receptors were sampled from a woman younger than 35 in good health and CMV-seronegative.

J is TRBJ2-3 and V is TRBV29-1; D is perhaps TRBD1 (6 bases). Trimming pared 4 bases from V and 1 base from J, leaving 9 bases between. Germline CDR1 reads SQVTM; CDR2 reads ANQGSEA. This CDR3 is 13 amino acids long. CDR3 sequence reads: CSVGPGGTDTQYF. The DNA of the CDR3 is TGCAGCGTTGGGCCAGGGGGCACAGATACGCAGTATTTT.

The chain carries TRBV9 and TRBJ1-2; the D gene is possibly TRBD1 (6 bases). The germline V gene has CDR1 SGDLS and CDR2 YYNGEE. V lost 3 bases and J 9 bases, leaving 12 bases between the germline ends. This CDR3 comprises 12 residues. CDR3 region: CASSAQGFSYTF. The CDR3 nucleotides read TGTGCCAGCAGCGCACAGGGTTTTAGCTACACCTTC.